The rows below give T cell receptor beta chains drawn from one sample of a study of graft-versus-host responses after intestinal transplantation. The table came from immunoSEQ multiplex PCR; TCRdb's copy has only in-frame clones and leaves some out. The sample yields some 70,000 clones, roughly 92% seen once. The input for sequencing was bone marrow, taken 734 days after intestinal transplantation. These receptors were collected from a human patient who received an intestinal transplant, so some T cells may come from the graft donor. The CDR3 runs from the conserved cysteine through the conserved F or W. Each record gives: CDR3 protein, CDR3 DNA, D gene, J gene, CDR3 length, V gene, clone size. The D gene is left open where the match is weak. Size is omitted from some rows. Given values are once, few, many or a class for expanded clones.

CDR3 protein: CASSRDLGKETQYF
CDR3 DNA: TGTGCCAGCAGCCGCGACTTGGGCAAAGAGACCCAGTACTTC
D gene: .
J gene: TRBJ2-5
CDR3 length: 14
V gene: TRBV6-5
clone size: .

CDR3 protein: CASSQRQGVGYTF
CDR3 DNA: TGTGCCAGCAGTCAACGACAAGGGGTCGGCTACACCTTC
D gene: .
J gene: TRBJ1-2
CDR3 length: 13
V gene: TRBV6-1
clone size: .

CDR3 protein: CATRTGLSYEQYF
CDR3 DNA: TGTGCCACCCGGACAGGCCTCTCCTACGAGCAGTACTTC
D gene: TRBD1
J gene: TRBJ2-7
CDR3 length: 13
V gene: TRBV6-6
clone size: once

CDR3 protein: CASSRERGLGETQYF
CDR3 DNA: TGCGCCAGCAGCCGCGAGCGGGGTCTAGGAGAGACCCAGTACTTC
D gene: TRBD2
J gene: TRBJ2-5
CDR3 length: 15
V gene: TRBV5-1
clone size: .

CDR3 protein: CASSLMVGGATDTQYF
CDR3 DNA: TGTGCCAGCAGCCTAATGGTTGGGGGGGCGACAGATACGCAGTATTTT
D gene: .
J gene: TRBJ2-3
CDR3 length: 16
V gene: TRBV27
clone size: .

CDR3 protein: CASSVATGYTSTDTQYF
CDR3 DNA: TGTGCCAGCAGCGTAGCTACAGGATATACTAGCACAGATACGCAGTATTTT
D gene: .
J gene: TRBJ2-3
CDR3 length: 17
V gene: TRBV9
clone size: .

CDR3 protein: CATGGLAGETSTDTQYF
CDR3 DNA: TGTGCCACGGGGGGACTAGCGGGAGAAACTAGCACAGATACGCAGTATTTT
D gene: TRBD2
J gene: TRBJ2-3
CDR3 length: 17
V gene: TRBV10-3
clone size: .

CDR3 protein: CASSQWTGDGQPQHF
CDR3 DNA: TGCGCCAGCAGCCAGTGGACAGGGGACGGTCAGCCCCAGCATTTT
D gene: TRBD1
J gene: TRBJ1-5
CDR3 length: 15
V gene: TRBV4-1
clone size: once

CDR3 protein: CASSLGSYASVSYEQYF
CDR3 DNA: TGTGCCAGCAGCTTGGGGTCATATGCATCAGTAAGCTACGAGCAGTACTTC
D gene: .
J gene: TRBJ2-7
CDR3 length: 17
V gene: TRBV5-4
clone size: .

CDR3 protein: CASSQVPQGFSYEQYF
CDR3 DNA: TGCGCCAGCAGCCAAGTCCCGCAGGGGTTCTCCTACGAGCAGTACTTC
D gene: .
J gene: TRBJ2-7
CDR3 length: 16
V gene: TRBV4-1
clone size: once

CDR3 protein: CASSYSRPVTGTIYF
CDR3 DNA: TGTGCCAGCAGTTACTCGAGGCCAGTAACGGGCACCATATATTTT
D gene: .
J gene: TRBJ1-3
CDR3 length: 15
V gene: TRBV6-5
clone size: .

CDR3 protein: CASSSQGAWGTGELFF
CDR3 DNA: TGTGCCAGCAGCTCACAGGGGGCGTGGGGCACCGGGGAGCTGTTTTTT
D gene: TRBD1
J gene: TRBJ2-2
CDR3 length: 16
V gene: TRBV5-5
clone size: .

CDR3 protein: CASSESVGSRSDHGELFF
CDR3 DNA: TGCGCCAGCAGTGAATCGGTGGGGTCGCGCTCAGATCACGGGGAGCTGTTTTTT
D gene: .
J gene: TRBJ2-2
CDR3 length: 18
V gene: TRBV10-1
clone size: .

CDR3 protein: CTRSEADTGELFF
CDR3 DNA: TGCACCCGGTCGGAGGCGGACACCGGGGAGCTGTTTTTT
D gene: .
J gene: TRBJ2-2
CDR3 length: 13
V gene: TRBV1
clone size: .

CDR3 protein: CASSSSMGEAFF
CDR3 DNA: TGTGCCAGCAGCTCGTCCATGGGAGAAGCTTTCTTT
D gene: .
J gene: TRBJ1-1
CDR3 length: 12
V gene: TRBV28
clone size: .

CDR3 protein: CASSPGTELYEQYF
CDR3 DNA: TGTGCCAGTTCCCCCGGGACAGAATTATACGAGCAGTACTTC
D gene: TRBD1
J gene: TRBJ2-7
CDR3 length: 14
V gene: TRBV27
clone size: .

CDR3 protein: CASSVGQGMNTEAFF
CDR3 DNA: TGTGCCAGCAGCGTAGGACAGGGGATGAACACTGAAGCTTTCTTT
D gene: TRBD1
J gene: TRBJ1-1
CDR3 length: 15
V gene: TRBV9
clone size: .

CDR3 protein: CAWSGRALTLNEQFF
CDR3 DNA: TGTGCCTGGAGTGGGAGGGCTTTAACCCTCAATGAGCAGTTCTTC
D gene: .
J gene: TRBJ2-1
CDR3 length: 15
V gene: TRBV30
clone size: .

CDR3 protein: CASSVRKEETQYF
CDR3 DNA: TGCGCCAGCAGTGTAAGGAAAGAAGAGACCCAGTACTTC
D gene: .
J gene: TRBJ2-5
CDR3 length: 13
V gene: TRBV10-1
clone size: .

CDR3 protein: CASSQEGSTDTQYF
CDR3 DNA: TGTGCCAGCAGCCAGGAGGGTAGCACAGATACGCAGTATTTT
D gene: .
J gene: TRBJ2-3
CDR3 length: 14
V gene: TRBV7-2
clone size: .

CDR3 protein: CASSLEDTQYF
CDR3 DNA: TGTGCCAGCAGTTTAGAAGATACGCAGTATTTT
D gene: .
J gene: TRBJ2-3
CDR3 length: 11
V gene: TRBV27
clone size: .

CDR3 protein: CASSLRGRGQGEAFF
CDR3 DNA: TGCGCCAGCAGCTTAAGAGGCAGGGGGCAGGGTGAAGCTTTCTTT
D gene: TRBD1
J gene: TRBJ1-1
CDR3 length: 15
V gene: TRBV5-1
clone size: .

CDR3 protein: CASNRQGGRNTEAFF
CDR3 DNA: TGTGCCAGCAACCGACAAGGAGGGAGGAACACTGAAGCTTTCTTT
D gene: .
J gene: TRBJ1-1
CDR3 length: 15
V gene: TRBV5-5
clone size: once

CDR3 protein: CASSVGGYTEAFF
CDR3 DNA: TGTGCCAGCAGCGTAGGCGGTTACACTGAAGCTTTCTTT
D gene: .
J gene: TRBJ1-1
CDR3 length: 13
V gene: TRBV9
clone size: few

CDR3 protein: CASSGQALTEAFF
CDR3 DNA: TGTGCCAGCAGTGGACAGGCCCTCACTGAAGCTTTCTTT
D gene: .
J gene: TRBJ1-1
CDR3 length: 13
V gene: TRBV6-1
clone size: .

CDR3 protein: CASSLPRDRDDPYEQYF
CDR3 DNA: TGTGCCAGCAGCTTACCCCGGGACAGGGATGACCCCTACGAGCAGTACTTC
D gene: TRBD1
J gene: TRBJ2-7
CDR3 length: 17
V gene: TRBV7-9
clone size: .

CDR3 protein: CASSELNLLSFADTQYF
CDR3 DNA: TGCGCCAGCAGTGAGTTGAATCTATTGTCGTTTGCAGATACGCAGTATTTT
D gene: .
J gene: TRBJ2-3
CDR3 length: 17
V gene: TRBV10-2
clone size: .

CDR3 protein: CASSPTGASLGEQYF
CDR3 DNA: TGTGCCAGCAGCCCGACCGGGGCCTCCTTAGGCGAGCAGTACTTC
D gene: .
J gene: TRBJ2-7
CDR3 length: 15
V gene: TRBV9
clone size: .

CDR3 protein: CASSATSGSYEQYF
CDR3 DNA: TGTGCCAGCAGCGCGACTAGCGGGAGCTACGAGCAGTACTTC
D gene: TRBD2
J gene: TRBJ2-7
CDR3 length: 14
V gene: TRBV5-6
clone size: .

CDR3 protein: CASRPQGQGSSQYF
CDR3 DNA: TGTGCCAGCAGGCCTCAAGGACAGGGCTCCTCGCAGTACTTC
D gene: TRBD1
J gene: TRBJ2-7
CDR3 length: 14
V gene: TRBV11-2
clone size: .

CDR3 protein: CASSALAGGTDTQYF
CDR3 DNA: TGCGCCAGCAGTGCGCTAGCGGGAGGAACAGATACGCAGTATTTT
D gene: TRBD2
J gene: TRBJ2-3
CDR3 length: 15
V gene: TRBV10-1
clone size: .

CDR3 protein: CASSPRGQETQYF
CDR3 DNA: TGTGCCAGCAGTCCCAGGGGGCAAGAGACCCAGTACTTC
D gene: TRBD1
J gene: TRBJ2-5
CDR3 length: 13
V gene: TRBV2
clone size: .

CDR3 protein: CASSEGLPALAYEQYF
CDR3 DNA: TGTGCCAGCAGTGAAGGACTACCCGCACTAGCCTACGAGCAGTACTTC
D gene: .
J gene: TRBJ2-7
CDR3 length: 16
V gene: TRBV2
clone size: .

CDR3 protein: CASSQGGQGVGETQYF
CDR3 DNA: TGCGCCAGCAGCCAAGGGGGACAGGGGGTAGGAGAGACCCAGTACTTC
D gene: TRBD1
J gene: TRBJ2-5
CDR3 length: 16
V gene: TRBV4-1
clone size: .

CDR3 protein: CASTFSGLQFF
CDR3 DNA: TGTGCCAGCACCTTTAGCGGGTTGCAGTTCTTC
D gene: TRBD2
J gene: TRBJ2-1
CDR3 length: 11
V gene: TRBV28
clone size: .

CDR3 protein: CASSVARSYTGELFF
CDR3 DNA: TGTGCCAGCAGCGTAGCTCGGAGTTACACCGGGGAGCTGTTTTTT
D gene: .
J gene: TRBJ2-2
CDR3 length: 15
V gene: TRBV9
clone size: .

CDR3 protein: CASSLGDRGLRYGYTF
CDR3 DNA: TGTGCCAGCAGCTTAGGGGACAGGGGCTTGCGATATGGCTACACCTTC
D gene: TRBD1
J gene: TRBJ1-2
CDR3 length: 16
V gene: TRBV11-2
clone size: .

CDR3 protein: CASSFYQGSGSGNTIYF
CDR3 DNA: TGCGCCAGCAGCTTTTACCAGGGTAGCGGCTCGGGAAACACCATATATTTT
D gene: .
J gene: TRBJ1-3
CDR3 length: 17
V gene: TRBV5-1
clone size: .

CDR3 protein: CASSKGTAEEAFF
CDR3 DNA: TGTGCCAGCAGCAAGGGGACAGCCGAAGAAGCTTTCTTT
D gene: TRBD1
J gene: TRBJ1-1
CDR3 length: 13
V gene: TRBV7-6
clone size: .

CDR3 protein: CASSPPSTDTQYF
CDR3 DNA: TGTGCCAGCAGCCCTCCTAGCACAGATACGCAGTATTTT
D gene: .
J gene: TRBJ2-3
CDR3 length: 13
V gene: TRBV7-9
clone size: .

CDR3 protein: CASSLAGGGEETQYF
CDR3 DNA: TGCGCCAGCAGCCTGGCCGGGGGGGGCGAGGAGACCCAGTACTTC
D gene: TRBD2
J gene: TRBJ2-5
CDR3 length: 15
V gene: TRBV5-1
clone size: .

CDR3 protein: CASSLEGTPNTEAFF
CDR3 DNA: TGTGCCAGCAGCTTAGAGGGGACACCGAACACTGAAGCTTTCTTT
D gene: .
J gene: TRBJ1-1
CDR3 length: 15
V gene: TRBV13
clone size: .

CDR3 protein: CASSPGTVLTEAFF
CDR3 DNA: TGTGCCAGCAGCCCCGGGACGGTACTTACTGAAGCTTTCTTT
D gene: .
J gene: TRBJ1-1
CDR3 length: 14
V gene: TRBV7-9
clone size: .

CDR3 protein: CASSRAYGYTF
CDR3 DNA: TGTGCCAGCAGCAGGGCCTATGGCTACACCTTC
D gene: .
J gene: TRBJ1-2
CDR3 length: 11
V gene: TRBV7-9
clone size: medium-sized

CDR3 protein: CASSARLAGSFEQYF
CDR3 DNA: TGTGCCAGCAGCGCCAGACTAGCGGGAAGTTTCGAGCAGTACTTC
D gene: TRBD2
J gene: TRBJ2-7
CDR3 length: 15
V gene: TRBV7-2
clone size: once

CDR3 protein: CASSSPVGGAGYTF
CDR3 DNA: TGTGCCAGCAGTTCCCCGGTTGGGGGCGCTGGCTACACCTTC
D gene: .
J gene: TRBJ1-2
CDR3 length: 14
V gene: TRBV6-5
clone size: .

CDR3 protein: CASSQGPGTGGAGVRGPYEQYF
CDR3 DNA: TGCGCCAGCAGCCAAGGACCCGGGACAGGGGGCGCGGGGGTGCGGGGGCCCTACGAGCAGTACTTC
D gene: TRBD1
J gene: TRBJ2-7
CDR3 length: 22
V gene: TRBV4-1
clone size: .

CDR3 protein: CASSGPLPLNEQFF
CDR3 DNA: TGTGCCAGCAGCGGACCGCTCCCACTCAATGAGCAGTTCTTC
D gene: .
J gene: TRBJ2-1
CDR3 length: 14
V gene: TRBV13
clone size: .

CDR3 protein: CASSSWGQGRTDTQYF
CDR3 DNA: TGTGCCAGCAGTTCATGGGGACAGGGGAGGACAGATACGCAGTATTTT
D gene: TRBD1
J gene: TRBJ2-3
CDR3 length: 16
V gene: TRBV28
clone size: .

CDR3 protein: CASSAGDLPYEQYF
CDR3 DNA: TGTGCCAGCAGCGCAGGGGATTTGCCCTACGAGCAGTACTTC
D gene: .
J gene: TRBJ2-7
CDR3 length: 14
V gene: TRBV7-9
clone size: .

CDR3 protein: CASGLGSVYNEQFF
CDR3 DNA: TGTGCTAGTGGTTTGGGCAGCGTTTACAATGAGCAGTTCTTC
D gene: .
J gene: TRBJ2-1
CDR3 length: 14
V gene: TRBV12-5
clone size: .

CDR3 protein: CASSPLAGGPHEQYF
CDR3 DNA: TGCGCCAGCAGTCCACTAGCGGGAGGGCCCCACGAGCAGTACTTC
D gene: TRBD2
J gene: TRBJ2-7
CDR3 length: 15
V gene: TRBV10-2
clone size: .

CDR3 protein: CASNPLPGQGGMNTEAFF
CDR3 DNA: TGTGCCAGCAACCCCCTCCCCGGACAGGGAGGGATGAACACTGAAGCTTTCTTT
D gene: TRBD1
J gene: TRBJ1-1
CDR3 length: 18
V gene: TRBV7-9
clone size: .

CDR3 protein: CASSFEGRGNTIYF
CDR3 DNA: TGCGCCAGCAGCTTCGAGGGGCGAGGAAACACCATATATTTT
D gene: .
J gene: TRBJ1-3
CDR3 length: 14
V gene: TRBV5-1
clone size: .

CDR3 protein: CASSVEWWGQALVSYNSPLHF
CDR3 DNA: TGTGCCAGCAGCGTAGAGTGGTGGGGACAGGCTTTGGTTTCCTATAATTCACCCCTCCACTTT
D gene: TRBD1
J gene: TRBJ1-6
CDR3 length: 21
V gene: TRBV9
clone size: .

CDR3 protein: CASSYGDWSNQPQHF
CDR3 DNA: TGTGCCAGCAGCTACGGGGATTGGAGCAATCAGCCCCAGCATTTT
D gene: .
J gene: TRBJ1-5
CDR3 length: 15
V gene: TRBV7-9
clone size: .

CDR3 protein: CASSVGQGSYEQYF
CDR3 DNA: TGTGCCAGCAGTGTTGGACAGGGCTCCTACGAGCAGTACTTC
D gene: TRBD1
J gene: TRBJ2-7
CDR3 length: 14
V gene: TRBV6-1
clone size: once

CDR3 protein: CASSVGGQGNTIYF
CDR3 DNA: TGTGCCAGCAGCGTAGGGGGACAAGGAAACACCATATATTTT
D gene: .
J gene: TRBJ1-3
CDR3 length: 14
V gene: TRBV9
clone size: .

CDR3 protein: CASTSLGTGFGYTF
CDR3 DNA: TGTGCCAGCACCTCCCTGGGGACAGGGTTTGGCTACACCTTC
D gene: TRBD1
J gene: TRBJ1-2
CDR3 length: 14
V gene: TRBV18
clone size: .

CDR3 protein: CSADRGREKLFF
CDR3 DNA: TGCAGCGCGGACAGGGGGCGAGAAAAACTGTTTTTT
D gene: TRBD1
J gene: TRBJ1-4
CDR3 length: 12
V gene: TRBV29-1
clone size: .